This T cell receptor beta chain emerged from a study of CD8 T cells in Susac syndrome. The study's findings and limits: The relatively small number of individuals in the TCR sequencing and HLA analysis was acknowledged by the study. In Susac syndrome, the CD4+ T cell repertoires did not show clonal expansion.

With regard to this clonotype: The antigen remains undetermined.

TCR beta sequences were obtained from blood CD8+ and CD4+ T cells. Random hexamers were used to reverse transcribe an amount of roughly 0.45 to 1 ug RNA. A multiplex approach, immunoSEQ multiplex PCR, amplified TCR beta CDR3 across 54 Vbeta and 13 Jbeta. A single record per CDR3 protein comes from TCRdb applying MiXCR to the immunoSEQ multiplex PCR reads. The data hold 170,000 or so distinct CDR3 sequences, with roughly 94% observed a single time. This sequence originates from a human donor with Susac syndrome. The sequencing input was CD4+ T cells from PBMCs.

In nucleotides, the CDR3 is TGTGCCAGCAGCAAGGACATGAACTATGGCTACACCTTC. Translation gives CASSKDMNYGYTF. The gene calls are TRBV13 and TRBJ1-2; weak D call: TRBD1 (5 bases). Deletions cut 5 bases from V and 2 bases from J, with 9 bases between. The CDR3 has 13 residues. From germline, CDR1 is PRHDT and CDR2 FYEKMQ (reference sequence).